These 9 T cell receptor beta chains came from one sample sequenced in a study of blood T cell repertoires in COVID-19. Only in-frame clones appear in the TCRdb table, and some are missing; sequencing was by immunoSEQ multiplex PCR. The sample contains about 280,000 clones, approximately 83% of which appear only once. Sequenced material: peripheral blood. These receptors were obtained from a woman between 65 and 79 years old with acute or convalescent COVID-19.

The chain links TRBV19 to TRBJ2-2; 8 bases fit TRBD1. The germline CDR1 and CDR2 sequences are LNHDA and SQIVND (reference sequence). The CDR3 is 15 amino acids. The junction had 7 bases not matched to a gene; V was cut back by 5 bases and J by 5 bases. The CDR3 spells CASSAGQGGTGELFF. The DNA for the CDR3 is TGTGCCAGTAGTGCAGGACAGGGCGGAACCGGGGAGCTGTTTTTT.

This clone was recorded once. CDR3 sequence: CASSFQGNMDAFF. For the CDR3, the DNA is TGTGCCAGCAGCTTCCAGGGGAATATGGATGCTTTCTTT. The V gene is TRBV7-2, the J gene TRBJ1-1; possible D gene TRBD1, 6 bases. Germline values: CDR1 SGHTA, CDR2 FQGNSA. The CDR3 spans 13 residues. Trimming stripped 3 bases from V and 11 bases from J, with 16 bases between. The whole variable domain, filled in from reference TRBV7-2 and TRBJ1-1, reads GAGVSQSPSNKVTEKGKDVELRCDPISGHTALYWYRQSLGQGLEFLIYFQGNSAPDKSGLPSDRFSAERTGGSVSTLTIQRTQQEDSAVYLCASSFQGNMDAFFGQGTRLTVV.

The chain employs TRBV2 and TRBJ2-6, with a weak D call TRBD1 (5 bases). Germline lookup yields CDR1 SNHLY and CDR2 FYNNEI. The CDR3 is made up of 15 amino acids. Trimming stripped 4 bases from V and 0 bases from J, with 7 bases between. The CDR3 coding sequence is TGTGCCAGCAGTGCAGGGATCTCTGGGGCCAACGTCCTGACTTTC. Encoded protein: CASSAGISGANVLTF.

This clone was seen once. The chain recombines TRBV19 with TRBJ1-1; TRBD1 is a possible D gene (6 bases). V lost 7 bases to trimming and J lost 6 bases, with 21 bases between them. This CDR3 spans 15 amino acids. CDR1 LNHDA and CDR2 SQIVND come from the germline V gene (reference sequence). The CDR3 bases are TGTGCCAGTACAACTTTCGGCAGGGGAAGGGCTGAAGCTTTCTTT. Its translation: CASTTFGRGRAEAFF.

This chain links TRBV6-5 with TRBJ1-3, with D possibly TRBD1 on 5 matching bases. Germline CDR1 MNHEY, CDR2 SVGAGI. The CDR3 has 15 amino acids. V shed 5 bases and J shed 3 bases, with 14 bases lying between them. CDR3 nucleotide sequence: TGTGCCAGCAGTAAATCCGGGACTATTGGAAACACCATATATTTT. Encoded protein: CASSKSGTIGNTIYF.

The chain links TRBV10-1 to TRBJ2-5, with 12 bases lining up with TRBD2. The J segment lost 1 base and the V segment lost 2 bases, leaving 8 bases of the junction unmatched. The CDR3 is 18 amino acids. Germline V CDR1 and CDR2: WNHNN, SYGVQD (reference sequence). In DNA, the CDR3 is TGCGCCAGCAGTGAGAAGTTGGTGACTAGCGGGGGCCAAGAGACCCAGTACTTC. Translated, it gives CASSEKLVTSGGQETQYF.

V usage is TRBV2 and J usage is TRBJ1-3; no clear D gene. The V gene's germline CDR1 is SNHLY and CDR2 FYNNEI. V lost 2 bases to trimming and J lost 0 bases, with 8 bases between them. CDR3 size: 15 residues. CDR3 in DNA: TGTGCCAGCAGTGAACGGGTTGGCTCTGGAAACACCATATATTTT. It codes for CASSERVGSGNTIYF.

The gene calls are TRBV27 and TRBJ1-1; D is undetermined. The germline V gene has CDR1 MNHEY and CDR2 SMNVEV (reference sequence). V was pared by 6 bases and J by 2 bases, with 4 bases between. This CDR3 is 11 amino acids long. In DNA form, the CDR3 reads TGTGCCAGCAGGTATAACACTGAAGCTTTCTTT. This gives the protein CASRYNTEAFF.

V usage is TRBV5-1 and J usage is TRBJ2-7; 7 bases are shared with TRBD2. The germline V gene encodes CDR1 SGHRS and CDR2 YFSETQ. The CDR3 is 13 residues long. V gave up 2 bases and J gave up 6 bases; unmatched junction bases: 5. The CDR3 is CASSLRTRGEQYF. CDR3 coding DNA: TGCGCCAGCAGCTTAAGGACTAGAGGCGAGCAGTACTTC.